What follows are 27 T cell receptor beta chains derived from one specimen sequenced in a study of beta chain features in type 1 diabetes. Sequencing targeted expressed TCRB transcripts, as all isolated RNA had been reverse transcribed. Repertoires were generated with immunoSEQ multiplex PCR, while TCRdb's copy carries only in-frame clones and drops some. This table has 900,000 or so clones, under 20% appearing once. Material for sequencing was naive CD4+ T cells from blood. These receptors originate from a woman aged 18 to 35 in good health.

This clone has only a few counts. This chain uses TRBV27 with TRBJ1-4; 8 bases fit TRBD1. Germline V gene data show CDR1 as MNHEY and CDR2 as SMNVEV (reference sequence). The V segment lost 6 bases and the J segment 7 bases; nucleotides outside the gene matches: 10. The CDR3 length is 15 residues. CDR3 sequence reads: CASSPRQGSREKLFF. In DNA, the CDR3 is TGTGCCAGCAGCCCGCGACAGGGGAGCCGTGAAAAACTGTTTTTT. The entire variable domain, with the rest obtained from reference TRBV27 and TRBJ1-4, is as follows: EAQVTQNPRYLITVTGKKLTVTCSQNMNHEYMSWYRQDPGLGLRQIYYSMNVEVTDKGDVPEGYKVSRKEKRNFPLILESPSPNQTSLYFCASSPRQGSREKLFFGSGTQLSVL.

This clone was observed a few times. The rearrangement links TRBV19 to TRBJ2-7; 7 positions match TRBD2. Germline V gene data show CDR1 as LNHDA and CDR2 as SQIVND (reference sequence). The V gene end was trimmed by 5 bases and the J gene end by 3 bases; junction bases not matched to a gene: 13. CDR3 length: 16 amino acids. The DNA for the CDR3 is TGTGCCAGTAGTCGCCCGGAGGTTAGCGGGTACTACGAGCAGTACTTC. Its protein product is CASSRPEVSGYYEQYF.

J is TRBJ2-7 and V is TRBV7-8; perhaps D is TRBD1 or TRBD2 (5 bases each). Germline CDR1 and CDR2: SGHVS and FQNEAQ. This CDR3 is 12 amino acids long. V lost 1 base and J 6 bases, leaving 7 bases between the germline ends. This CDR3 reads CASSLGGAEQYF. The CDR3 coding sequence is TGTGCCAGCAGCTTAGGAGGGGCCGAGCAGTACTTC.

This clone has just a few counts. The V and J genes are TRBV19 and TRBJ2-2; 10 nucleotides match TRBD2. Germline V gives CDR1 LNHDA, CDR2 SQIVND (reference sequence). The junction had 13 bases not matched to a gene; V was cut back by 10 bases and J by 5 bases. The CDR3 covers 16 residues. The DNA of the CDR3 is TGTGCCACTTCGTCCCAAACTAGCGGGATGACCGGGGAGCTGTTTTTT. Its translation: CATSSQTSGMTGELFF.

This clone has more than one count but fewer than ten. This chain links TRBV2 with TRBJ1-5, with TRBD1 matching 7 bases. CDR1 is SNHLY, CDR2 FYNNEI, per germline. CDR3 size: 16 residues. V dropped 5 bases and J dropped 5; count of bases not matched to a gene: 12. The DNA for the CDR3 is TGTGCCAGCAGTCGAATACAGGGACAGACTCATCAGCCCCAGCATTTT. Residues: CASSRIQGQTHQPQHF.

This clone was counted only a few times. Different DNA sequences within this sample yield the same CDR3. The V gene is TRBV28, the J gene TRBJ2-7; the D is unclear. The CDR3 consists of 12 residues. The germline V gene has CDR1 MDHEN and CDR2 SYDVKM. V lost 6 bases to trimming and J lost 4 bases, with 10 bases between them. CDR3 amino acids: CASSLSLYEQYF. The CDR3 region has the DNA TGTGCCAGCAGCTTGTCTCTGTACGAGCAGTACTTC.

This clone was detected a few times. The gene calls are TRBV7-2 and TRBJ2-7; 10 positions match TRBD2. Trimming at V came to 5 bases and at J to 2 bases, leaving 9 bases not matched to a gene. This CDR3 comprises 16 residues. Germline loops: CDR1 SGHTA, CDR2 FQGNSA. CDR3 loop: CASSTTGTSVAYEQYF. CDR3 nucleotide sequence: TGTGCCAGCAGCACCACCGGGACTAGCGTTGCCTACGAGCAGTACTTC.

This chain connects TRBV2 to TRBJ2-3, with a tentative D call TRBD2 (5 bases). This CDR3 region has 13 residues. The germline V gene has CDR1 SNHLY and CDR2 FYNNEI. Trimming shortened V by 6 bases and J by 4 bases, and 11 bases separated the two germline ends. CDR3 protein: CASSPTKADTQYF. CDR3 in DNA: TGTGCCAGCAGCCCGACTAAGGCAGATACGCAGTATTTT.

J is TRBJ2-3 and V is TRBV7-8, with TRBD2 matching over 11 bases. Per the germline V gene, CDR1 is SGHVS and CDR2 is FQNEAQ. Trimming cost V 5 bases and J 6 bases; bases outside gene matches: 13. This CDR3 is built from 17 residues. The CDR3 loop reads CASSLKELAGVPDTQYF. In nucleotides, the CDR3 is TGTGCCAGCAGCCTAAAAGAACTAGCGGGAGTACCGGATACGCAGTATTTT.

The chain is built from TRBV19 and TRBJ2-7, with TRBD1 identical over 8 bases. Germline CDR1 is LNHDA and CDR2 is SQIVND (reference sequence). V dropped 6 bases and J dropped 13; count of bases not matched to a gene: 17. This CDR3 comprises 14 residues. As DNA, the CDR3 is TGTGCCAGTAGCCACCGGGACAGGCACGGTGTTTTCTACTTC. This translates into CASSHRDRHGVFYF.

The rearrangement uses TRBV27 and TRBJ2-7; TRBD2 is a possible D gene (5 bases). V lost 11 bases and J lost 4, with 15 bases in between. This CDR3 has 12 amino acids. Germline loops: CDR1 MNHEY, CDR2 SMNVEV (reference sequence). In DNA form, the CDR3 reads TGTGCCGCGGGCAGGTTTGAGTACGAGCAGTACTTC. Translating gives CAAGRFEYEQYF.

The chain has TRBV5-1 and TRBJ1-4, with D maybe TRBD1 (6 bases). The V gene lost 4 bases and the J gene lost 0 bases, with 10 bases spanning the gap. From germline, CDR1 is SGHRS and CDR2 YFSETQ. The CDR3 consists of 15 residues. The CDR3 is CASSPGQATNEKLFF. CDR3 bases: TGCGCCAGCAGCCCGGGACAAGCAACTAATGAAAAACTGTTTTTT.

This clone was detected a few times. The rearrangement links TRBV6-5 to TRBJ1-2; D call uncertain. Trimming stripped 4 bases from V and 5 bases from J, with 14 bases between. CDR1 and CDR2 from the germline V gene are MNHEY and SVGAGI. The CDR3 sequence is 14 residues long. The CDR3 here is CASSFYRQPYGYTF. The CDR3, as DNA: TGTGCCAGCAGTTTCTACCGACAACCGTATGGCTACACCTTC.

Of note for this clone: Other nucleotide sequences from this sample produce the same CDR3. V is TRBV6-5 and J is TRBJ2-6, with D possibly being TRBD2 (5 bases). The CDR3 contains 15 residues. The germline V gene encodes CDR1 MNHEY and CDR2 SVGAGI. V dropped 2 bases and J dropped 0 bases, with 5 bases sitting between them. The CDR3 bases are TGTGCCAGCAGTTACGGGAGCTCTGGGGCCAACGTCCTGACTTTC. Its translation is CASSYGSSGANVLTF.

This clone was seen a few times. In DNA, the CDR3 is TGTGCCAGCAGTTCAGGACAGTTCAATCAGCCCCAGCATTTT. Translated: CASSSGQFNQPQHF. This chain links TRBV27 with TRBJ1-5; D possibly corresponds to TRBD1 (6 bases). Germline V gives CDR1 MNHEY, CDR2 SMNVEV (reference sequence). V lost 4 bases and J lost 3, with 10 bases in between. This CDR3 has 14 amino acids.

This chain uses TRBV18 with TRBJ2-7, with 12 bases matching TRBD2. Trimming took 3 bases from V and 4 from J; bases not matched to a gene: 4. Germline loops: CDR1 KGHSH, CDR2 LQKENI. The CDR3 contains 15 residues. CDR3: CASSPGLAGKYEQYF. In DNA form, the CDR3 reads TGTGCCAGCTCACCCGGACTAGCGGGAAAGTACGAGCAGTACTTC.

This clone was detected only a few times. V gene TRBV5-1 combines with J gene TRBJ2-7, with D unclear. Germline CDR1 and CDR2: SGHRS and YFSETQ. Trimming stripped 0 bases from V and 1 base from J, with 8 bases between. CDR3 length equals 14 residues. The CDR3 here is CASSLVAGSYEQYF. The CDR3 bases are TGCGCCAGCAGCTTGGTTGCCGGGTCCTACGAGCAGTACTTC. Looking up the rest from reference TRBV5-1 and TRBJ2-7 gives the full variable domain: KAGVTQTPRYLIKTRGQQVTLSCSPISGHRSVSWYQQTPGQGLQFLFEYFSETQRNKGNFPGRFSGRQFSNSRSEMNVSTLELGDSALYLCASSLVAGSYEQYFGPGTRLTVT.

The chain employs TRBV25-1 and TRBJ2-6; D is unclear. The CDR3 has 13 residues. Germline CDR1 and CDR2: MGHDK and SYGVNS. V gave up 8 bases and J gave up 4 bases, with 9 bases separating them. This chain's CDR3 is CASGIVGANVLTF. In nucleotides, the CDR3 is TGTGCCAGCGGAATTGTGGGGGCCAACGTCCTGACTTTC.

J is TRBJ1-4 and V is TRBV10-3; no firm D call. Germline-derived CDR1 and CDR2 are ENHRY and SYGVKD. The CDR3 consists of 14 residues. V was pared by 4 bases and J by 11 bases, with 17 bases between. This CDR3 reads CAISGEGLAGKLFF. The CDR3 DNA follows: TGTGCCATCAGTGGGGAAGGGCTTGCCGGGAAACTGTTTTTT.

The CDR3: CASSSRTGGNTIYF. DNA for the CDR3: TGTGCCAGCAGCTCTCGGACAGGTGGAAACACCATATATTTT. The chain is built from TRBV9 and TRBJ1-3; 7 bases match TRBD1. This CDR3 contains 14 residues. V trimming: 4 bases; J trimming: 3 bases; junction bases outside the gene matches: 4. The germline gives CDR1 SGDLS, CDR2 YYNGEE.

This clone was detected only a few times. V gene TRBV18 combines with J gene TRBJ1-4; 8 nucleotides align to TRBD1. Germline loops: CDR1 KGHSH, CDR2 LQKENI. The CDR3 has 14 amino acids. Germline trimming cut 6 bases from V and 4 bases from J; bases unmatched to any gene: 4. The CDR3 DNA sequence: TGTGCCAGCTCTCTCGGACAGGGTAATGAAAAACTGTTTTTT. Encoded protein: CASSLGQGNEKLFF.

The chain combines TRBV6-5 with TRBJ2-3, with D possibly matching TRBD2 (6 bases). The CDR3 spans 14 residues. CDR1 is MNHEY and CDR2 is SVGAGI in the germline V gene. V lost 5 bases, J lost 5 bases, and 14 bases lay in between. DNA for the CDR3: TGTGCCAGCAGTCCTCCGGGACTTTTAGATACGCAGTATTTT. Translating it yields CASSPPGLLDTQYF.

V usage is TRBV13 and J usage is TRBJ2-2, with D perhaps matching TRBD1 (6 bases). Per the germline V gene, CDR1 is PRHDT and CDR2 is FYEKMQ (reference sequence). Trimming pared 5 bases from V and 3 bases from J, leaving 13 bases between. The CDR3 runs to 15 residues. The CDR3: CASSLWTVDTGELFF. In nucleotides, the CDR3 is TGTGCCAGCAGCCTCTGGACAGTTGACACCGGGGAGCTGTTTTTT. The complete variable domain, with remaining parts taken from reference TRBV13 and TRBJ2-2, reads AAGVIQSPRHLIKEKRETATLKCYPIPRHDTVYWYQQGPGQDPQFLISFYEKMQSDKGSIPDRFSAQQFSDYHSELNMSSLELGDSALYFCASSLWTVDTGELFFGEGSRLTVL.

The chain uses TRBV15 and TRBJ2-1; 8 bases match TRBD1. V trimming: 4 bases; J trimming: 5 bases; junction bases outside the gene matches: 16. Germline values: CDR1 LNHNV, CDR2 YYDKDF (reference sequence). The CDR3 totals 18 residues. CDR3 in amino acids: CATSKRASGTGLNNEQFF. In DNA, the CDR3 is TGTGCCACCAGCAAAAGAGCCTCCGGGACAGGCCTTAACAATGAGCAGTTCTTC.

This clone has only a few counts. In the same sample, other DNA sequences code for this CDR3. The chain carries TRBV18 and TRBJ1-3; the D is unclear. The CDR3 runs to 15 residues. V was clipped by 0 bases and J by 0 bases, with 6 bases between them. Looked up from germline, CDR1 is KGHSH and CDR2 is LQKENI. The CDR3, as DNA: TGTGCCAGCTCACCACCGGGCAGCTCTGGAAACACCATATATTTT. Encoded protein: CASSPPGSSGNTIYF.

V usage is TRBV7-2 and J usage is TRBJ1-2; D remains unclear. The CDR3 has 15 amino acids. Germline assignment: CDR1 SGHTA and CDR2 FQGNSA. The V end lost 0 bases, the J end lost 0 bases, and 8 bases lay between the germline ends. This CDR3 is CASSLAPQTNYGYTF. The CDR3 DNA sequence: TGTGCCAGCAGCTTAGCCCCACAGACTAACTATGGCTACACCTTC.

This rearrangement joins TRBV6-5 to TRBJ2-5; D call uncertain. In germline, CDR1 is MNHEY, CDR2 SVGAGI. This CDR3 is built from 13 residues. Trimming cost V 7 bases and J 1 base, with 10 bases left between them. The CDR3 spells CASTWAGQETQYF. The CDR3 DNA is TGTGCCAGCACGTGGGCAGGCCAAGAGACCCAGTACTTC.